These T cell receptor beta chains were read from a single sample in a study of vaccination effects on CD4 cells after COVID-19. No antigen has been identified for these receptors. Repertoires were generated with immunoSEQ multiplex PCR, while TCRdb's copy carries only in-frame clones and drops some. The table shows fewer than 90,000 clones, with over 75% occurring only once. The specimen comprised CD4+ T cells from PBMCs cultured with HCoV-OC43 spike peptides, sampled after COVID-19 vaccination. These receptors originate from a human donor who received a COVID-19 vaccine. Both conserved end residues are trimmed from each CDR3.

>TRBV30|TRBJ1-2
AWSLFYGYT
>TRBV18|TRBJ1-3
ASSPPEVSGNTIY
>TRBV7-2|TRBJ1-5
ASSLGLGGNQPQH
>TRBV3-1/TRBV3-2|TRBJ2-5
ASSSRGAQETQY
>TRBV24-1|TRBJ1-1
ATNDWGGGLVNTEAF
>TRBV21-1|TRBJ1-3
ASSQPIGVDSLCGNTIY
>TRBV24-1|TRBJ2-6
ATSDGLAPLSGANVLT
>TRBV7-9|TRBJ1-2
ASSLGEWGYGYT
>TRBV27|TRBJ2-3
ASSLSLSSSTDTQY
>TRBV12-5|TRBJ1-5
ASGLVLGRGDSNQPQH
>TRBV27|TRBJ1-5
ASSLTGDQPQH
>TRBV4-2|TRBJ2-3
ASSQDNGRGYTDTQY
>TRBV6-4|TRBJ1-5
ASTPQRSRAHQPQH
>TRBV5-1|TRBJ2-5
ASSLIVGQGQETQY
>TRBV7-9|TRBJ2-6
ASSLDGVRVGANVLT
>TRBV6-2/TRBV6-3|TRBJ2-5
ASSYPDPGRTQY
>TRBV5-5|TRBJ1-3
ASSDFSGNTIY
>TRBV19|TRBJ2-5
ASSVIAGQTETQY
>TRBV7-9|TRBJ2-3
ASRLDSGSLADTQY
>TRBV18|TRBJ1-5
ASSPGLGSNQPQH
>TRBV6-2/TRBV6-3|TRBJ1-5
ASSPMDGGRENQPQH
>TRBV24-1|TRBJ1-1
ATSDSRRGRNTEAF
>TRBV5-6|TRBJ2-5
ASSYPAAGKETQY
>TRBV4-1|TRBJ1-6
ASSQDHRQLNSPLH
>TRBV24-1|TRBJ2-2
ATSVPGANTGELF
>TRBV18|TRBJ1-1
ASSRRQGRDTEAF
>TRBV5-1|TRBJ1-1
ASMGFRGTEAF
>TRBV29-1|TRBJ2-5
SVPTGGDWETQY
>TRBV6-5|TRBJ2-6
ASSRTGGANVLT
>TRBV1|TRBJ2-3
TSSPSGGNTDTQY
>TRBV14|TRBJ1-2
ASSQDPGTGAYGYT
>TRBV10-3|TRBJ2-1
AISVTGQGPGDEQF
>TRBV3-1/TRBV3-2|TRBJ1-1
ASTTLQGTTEAF
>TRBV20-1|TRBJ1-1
SAPRTGIAF
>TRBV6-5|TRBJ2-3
ASSSNPGQVTDTQY
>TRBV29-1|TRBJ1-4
SVGEQGGDEKLF
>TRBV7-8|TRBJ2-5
ASSLVPSGGQETQY
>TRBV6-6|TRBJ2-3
ASSYSRTSGDTQY
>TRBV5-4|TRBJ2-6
ASSPPNSGANVLT
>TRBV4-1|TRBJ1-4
ASSRPGSTNEKLF
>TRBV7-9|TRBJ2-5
ASSLVGQTQY
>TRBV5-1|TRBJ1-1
ASSSVPGQGLNTEAF
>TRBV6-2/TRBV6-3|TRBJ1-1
ASSYGRHENTEAF
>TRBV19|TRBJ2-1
ASSRGGVHEQF
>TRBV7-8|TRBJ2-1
ASSPRGSYNEQF
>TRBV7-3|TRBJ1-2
ASSLEAGPGYGYT
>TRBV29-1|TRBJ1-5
SVANFNQPQH
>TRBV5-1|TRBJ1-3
ASSWGGQGSGNTIY
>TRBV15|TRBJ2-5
ATSRGGSLETQY
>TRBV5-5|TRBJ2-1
ASSGTGEYNEQF
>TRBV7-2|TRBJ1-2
ASSLRGYAGGYT
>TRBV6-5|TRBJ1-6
ASSRDTYSPLH
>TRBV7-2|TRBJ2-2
ASSLDRNTGELF